One and the same sample provided the 21 T cell receptor beta chains below, sequenced in a study of regulatory T cells in long-lasting Graves disease. Time point here: persistent/refractory GD, antithyroid drugs over 5 years with positive TRAb. The TCR library was made from RNA extracted from PBMCs. Library construction for TCR beta used iRepertoire HTBI primers and Arm-PCR of CDR3 regions. A single record per CDR3 protein comes from TCRdb applying MiXCR to the multiplex PCR reads. The sample includes more than 350,000 distinct CDR3 sequences, roughly a fifth of them seen just once. The source material was peripheral blood mononuclear cells (PBMCs), sampled when the disease was refractory, from a patient treated with antithyroid drugs. The receptors were sampled from a female donor with Graves disease.

This clonotype was seen repeatedly, ten times or more. The chain has TRBV6-6 and TRBJ2-7; 9 positions agree with TRBD1. CDR1 MNHNY and CDR2 SVGAGI come from the germline V gene (reference sequence). This CDR3 has 15 residues. V shed 0 bases, J shed 0 bases, and the junction held 0 bases outside the gene matches. The CDR3 nucleotides read TGTGCCAGCAGTTACTCGACAGGGGGCTCCTACGAGCAGTACTTC. This codes for CASSYSTGGSYEQYF.

Regarding this clonotype: A read error may be the cause here, since a much bigger clone is one base away. The chain recombines TRBV28 with TRBJ2-2; 9 positions match TRBD1. CDR1 and CDR2 (germline): MDHEN, SYDVKM. This CDR3 contains 14 residues. The CDR3: CASRLDRGNGEPFF. The CDR3 DNA reads TGTGCCAGCAGGTTGGACAGGGGTAACGGGGAGCCGTTTTTT.

This clonotype showed up many times. CDR3 in DNA: TGTGCCAGCAGTAGACAGGGACTTTCCTACGAGCAGTACTTC. It codes for CASSRQGLSYEQYF. The gene calls are TRBV27 and TRBJ2-7; D perhaps matches TRBD1 (7 bases). CDR3 length equals 14 residues. Germline CDR1 MNHEY, CDR2 SMNVEV (reference sequence). V shed 5 bases and J shed 1 base, with 12 bases lying between them.

V usage is TRBV7-9 and J usage is TRBJ2-7; the D gene is possibly TRBD1 (7 bases). This CDR3 comprises 16 residues. Looked up from germline, CDR1 is SEHNR and CDR2 is FQNEAQ (reference sequence). V lost 2 bases and J 4 bases, leaving 18 bases between the germline ends. CDR3 protein: CASSLNWRGQFYEQYF. In DNA form, the CDR3 reads TGTGCCAGCAGCTTAAATTGGAGGGGGCAGTTTTACGAGCAGTACTTC.

This clonotype appeared many times. The rearrangement joins TRBV7-8 to TRBJ1-4; tentative D call: TRBD1 (5 bases). This CDR3 spans 17 amino acids. Germline V gene sequence: CDR1 SGHVS, CDR2 FQNEAQ. The germline V and J ends were trimmed by 1 base and 5 bases, with 17 bases remaining between them. The CDR3 here is CASSLDGDRFINEKLFF. In DNA, the CDR3 is TGTGCCAGCAGCTTAGATGGAGACAGATTCATAAATGAAAAACTGTTTTTT.

This clonotype occurred a few times. The V gene is TRBV28, the J gene TRBJ2-1, with no clear D. The germline V gene has CDR1 MDHEN and CDR2 SYDVKM. Trimming cost V 6 bases and J 5 bases, with 17 bases left between them. The CDR3 sequence is 15 residues long. CDR3 region: CASSFPRSRDNEQFF. The CDR3 coding sequence is TGTGCCAGCAGCTTCCCGAGATCTCGGGACAATGAGCAGTTCTTC.

Notes on this clonotype: Given the absence of the conserved phenylalanine or tryptophan at the CDR3 end, a read error is likely. The chain links TRBV6-6 to TRBJ2-2; D is undetermined. V lost 0 bases and J 4 bases, leaving 6 bases between the germline ends. Germline V CDR1 and CDR2: MNHNY, SVGAGI (reference sequence). The CDR3 is 14 residues long. This CDR3 is CASSYSTGTGELFS. The CDR3 nucleotides are TGTGCCAGCAGTTACTCGACGGGCACCGGGGAGCTGTTTTCT.

In this sample, this clonotype turned up many times. This sequence joins TRBV28 and TRBJ1-1, with D possibly matching TRBD1 (6 bases). V shed 6 bases and J shed 0 bases, with 11 bases lying between them. Germline assignment: CDR1 MDHEN and CDR2 SYDVKM. This CDR3 has 14 residues. The CDR3: CASRRGQMNTEAFF. DNA for the CDR3: TGTGCCAGCAGGAGAGGACAGATGAACACTGAAGCTTTCTTT. The variable domain in full, completed from reference TRBV28 and TRBJ1-1, reads DVKVTQSSRYLVKRTGEKVFLECVQDMDHENMFWYRQDPGLGLRLIYFSYDVKMKEKGDIPEGYSVSREKKERFSLILESASTNQTSMYLCASRRGQMNTEAFFGQGTRLTVV.

The count of this clonotype is one. A single base is all that separates this from a far larger clone, so a read error is likely. The CDR3 ends on some other residue instead of the conserved phenylalanine or tryptophan, so this is likely a read error. The J gene is TRBJ1-2, the V gene TRBV6-5; 10 bases map to TRBD1. The CDR3 is 15 amino acids. The germline gives CDR1 MNHEY, CDR2 SVGAGI. V dropped 4 bases and J dropped 6; count of bases not matched to a gene: 8. For the CDR3, the DNA is TGTGCCAGCAGTTCAAGCGGGACAGGGGAGAATGGCTACACCCTC. This translates into CASSSSGTGENGYTL.

This clonotype is a singleton in its sample. This sequence joins TRBV20-1 and TRBJ2-7; TRBD2 aligns across 8 bases. CDR1 and CDR2 (germline): DFQATT, SNEGSKA (reference sequence). This CDR3 spans 13 amino acids. The CDR3 DNA sequence: TGCAGGGGCCAGCGGGGGCTCTCCTACGAGCAGTACTTC. Translation gives CRGQRGLSYEQYF.

This clonotype was seen only once. V is TRBV7-3 and J is TRBJ2-2; 8 positions match TRBD2. J gave up 10 bases and V 0 bases, and 10 bases lay outside the gene matches. The CDR3 is 16 residues long. Germline V gene data show CDR1 as SGHTA and CDR2 as FQGTGA. The CDR3 DNA is TGTGCCAGCAGCTTAACAGCGGGAGTGGCGCCGAAGGAGCTGTTTTTT. It yields the protein CASSLTAGVAPKELFF.

The rearrangement uses TRBV5-6 and TRBJ1-2; no reliable D call. The CDR3 is 12 residues long. V was shortened by 0 bases and J by 8 bases, with 8 bases between the two germline ends. Germline-derived CDR1 and CDR2 are SGHDT and YYEEEE. CDR3 region: CASSLEAEGYTF. The CDR3 bases are TGTGCCAGCAGCTTGGAGGCGGAGGGCTACACCTTC.

This clonotype appeared many times. This sequence joins TRBV5-6 and TRBJ2-5; 8 nucleotides align to TRBD2. CDR3 length equals 16 residues. Germline V CDR1 and CDR2: SGHDT, YYEEEE. The V and J ends lost 2 bases and 3 bases, in that order; junction bases with no gene match: 9. The CDR3 DNA reads as TGTGCCAGCAGCTTTGGACTAGCAATAGGGAAAGAGACCCAGTACTTC. Its translation is CASSFGLAIGKETQYF. Supplemented by reference TRBV5-6 and TRBJ2-5, the full variable domain reads DAGVTQSPTHLIKTRGQQVTLRCSPKSGHDTVSWYQQALGQGPQFIFQYYEEEERQRGNFPDRFSGHQFPNYSSELNVNALLLGDSALYLCASSFGLAIGKETQYFGPGTRLLVL.

The CDR3 nucleotides are TGTGCCAGCAGCTTAGAAAGCTATGGCTACACCTTC. Protein sequence: CASSLESYGYTF. The chain is built from TRBV5-4 and TRBJ1-2; D unresolved. V was cut by 2 bases and J by 4 bases, with 6 bases left in between. The CDR3 extends over 12 amino acids. Germline V gene sequence: CDR1 SGHNT, CDR2 YYREEE (reference sequence).

The rearrangement links TRBV2 to TRBJ2-7; 8 nucleotides agree with TRBD2. The CDR3 runs to 13 residues. Germline V gene data show CDR1 as SNHLY and CDR2 as FYNNEI. The V and J ends lost 7 bases and 2 bases, in that order; junction bases with no gene match: 4. The CDR3 nucleotides are TGTGCCAGCAAGCCGGGACTAGCCTACGAGCAGTACTTC. As protein: CASKPGLAYEQYF.

This clonotype has at least ten counts. The DNA of the CDR3 is TGTGCCAGCAGTTCCGGGACAGCAGTACAAGAGACCCAGTACTTC. Protein sequence: CASSSGTAVQETQYF. This chain uses TRBV28 with TRBJ2-5, with TRBD1 matching over 7 bases. The J segment lost 2 bases and the V segment lost 4 bases, leaving 7 bases of the junction unmatched. Germline CDR1 and CDR2: MDHEN and SYDVKM. The CDR3 is 15 amino acids. Full variable domain (outside the CDR3, taken from reference TRBV28 and TRBJ2-5): DVKVTQSSRYLVKRTGEKVFLECVQDMDHENMFWYRQDPGLGLRLIYFSYDVKMKEKGDIPEGYSVSREKKERFSLILESASTNQTSMYLCASSSGTAVQETQYFGPGTRLLVL.

This sequence joins TRBV15 and TRBJ2-5; D gene ambiguous. The CDR3 covers 12 residues. The V gene's germline CDR1 is LNHNV and CDR2 YYDKDF (reference sequence). Trimming removed 4 bases from V and 4 bases from J, with 7 bases in between. The chain's CDR3 is CATSTWGETQYF. The DNA of the CDR3 is TGTGCCACCAGCACCTGGGGAGAGACCCAGTACTTC.

This clonotype was recorded at least ten times. This sequence joins TRBV11-2 and TRBJ2-7, with TRBD2 matching over 8 bases. Unmatched junction bases numbered 13, after V lost 7 bases and J lost 5 bases. The V gene's germline CDR1 is SGHAT and CDR2 FQNNGV. CDR3 size: 15 residues. The CDR3 is CASILALAGSNEQYF. The CDR3 region has the DNA TGTGCCAGCATCCTAGCTCTAGCGGGTTCCAACGAGCAGTACTTC.

The V and J genes are TRBV3-1 and TRBJ2-5; perhaps TRBD2 as D (6 bases). V lost 4 bases and J 3 bases, leaving 9 bases between the germline ends. The CDR3 length is 13 residues. The germline V gene has CDR1 LGHDT and CDR2 YNNKEL (reference sequence). The CDR3 DNA reads as TGTGCCAGCAGCCGCAAGCGGGAAGAGACCCAGTACTTC. This translates into CASSRKREETQYF.

This clonotype occurred many times. The chain carries TRBV28 and TRBJ2-7, with 10 bases identical to TRBD2. The V gene's germline CDR1 is MDHEN and CDR2 SYDVKM. V shed 6 bases, J shed 2 bases, and the junction held 10 bases outside the gene matches. The CDR3 consists of 16 residues. The CDR3 here is CASRPAGSGRAYEQYF. CDR3 bases: TGTGCCAGCAGGCCCGCCGGGAGCGGGAGGGCCTACGAGCAGTACTTC.

This clonotype was counted at least ten times. The chain recombines TRBV27 with TRBJ2-5; D perhaps matches TRBD2 (6 bases). The CDR3 has 18 residues. Germline V gene data show CDR1 as MNHEY and CDR2 as SMNVEV (reference sequence). Trimming removed 6 bases from V and 0 bases from J, with 23 bases in between. The CDR3 spells CASSLLPKGSGYQETQYF. CDR3 sequence (DNA): TGTGCCAGCAGCCTACTTCCGAAGGGTAGCGGATACCAAGAGACCCAGTACTTC.